The 26 T cell receptor beta chains reported below all come from one sample, sequenced in a study of cytomegalovirus exposure and HLA in healthy donors. The PCR was carried out with 60 Vbeta primers and 13 Jbeta primers. Assay: immunoSEQ multiplex PCR; the TCRdb copy retains only in-frame clones and omits some. The repertoire table contains 95,000 to 150,000 clones. Material for sequencing was PBMCs. Every receptor here comes from a man aged 35 to 55 in good health and CMV-seronegative.

The rearrangement links TRBV29-1 to TRBJ1-1; the match to TRBD1 covers 10 bases. The CDR3 has 14 residues. Germline CDR1 is SQVTM and CDR2 is ANQGSEA. Trimming cost V 6 bases and J 10 bases; bases outside gene matches: 14. CDR3 sequence: CSVNEGQGRLTAFF. The CDR3, as DNA: TGCAGCGTAAACGAGGGACAGGGGCGTTTAACAGCTTTCTTT.

The chain is built from TRBV11-2 and TRBJ2-2, with TRBD2 matching 9 bases. V was clipped by 4 bases and J by 5 bases; unmatched bases: 2. This CDR3 comprises 14 residues. Germline V gives CDR1 SGHAT, CDR2 FQNNGV. CDR3 region: CASSYSGGTGELFF. CDR3 bases: TGTGCCAGCAGCTACAGCGGGGGGACCGGGGAGCTGTTTTTT.

The V and J genes are TRBV6-5 and TRBJ1-2; 8 nucleotides match TRBD1. The V segment lost 8 bases and the J segment 7 bases; nucleotides outside the gene matches: 3. The CDR3 is 11 amino acids. The germline CDR1 and CDR2 sequences are MNHEY and SVGAGI. The CDR3 region has the DNA TGTGCCAGCCAGGGGGCCTCTGGCTACACCTTC. Its translation is CASQGASGYTF.

The J gene is TRBJ2-1, the V gene TRBV5-1; tentatively, D is TRBD1 (6 bases). CDR3 size: 12 residues. V lost 3 bases to trimming and J lost 15 bases, with 16 bases between them. Germline values: CDR1 SGHRS, CDR2 YFSETQ. CDR3: CASSSDRKGPFF. CDR3 nucleotides: TGCGCCAGCAGCTCTGACAGGAAGGGGCCGTTCTTC.

The J gene is TRBJ2-1, the V gene TRBV5-1; D remains unclear. Looked up from germline, CDR1 is SGHRS and CDR2 is YFSETQ. V lost 4 bases and J 1 base, leaving 6 bases between the germline ends. The CDR3 is 13 amino acids. The CDR3 bases are TGCGCCAGCAGCCTCAGTTCCTACAATGAGCAGTTCTTC. It translates to CASSLSSYNEQFF.

V is TRBV7-9 and J is TRBJ1-1; a weak D match, TRBD1 (5 bases). The CDR3 spans 14 residues. Between the trimmed V and J ends, which lost 4 bases and 1 base, there was a span of 10 bases. CDR1 is SEHNR and CDR2 is FQNEAQ in the germline V gene (reference sequence). CDR3 bases: TGTGCCAGCAGCTCCCTCCAGGGGAACACTGAAGCTTTCTTT. Translation gives CASSSLQGNTEAFF.

J is TRBJ2-7 and V is TRBV6-1; 11 positions match TRBD1. CDR1 and CDR2 from the germline V gene are MNHNS and SASEGT. V trimming: 4 bases; J trimming: 3 bases; junction bases outside the gene matches: 8. The CDR3 runs 16 residues. In DNA form, the CDR3 reads TGTGCCAGCAGTGGGACCGGGACAGGGGGACGCTACGAGCAGTACTTC. Its protein product is CASSGTGTGGRYEQYF.

This chain uses TRBV10-3 with TRBJ1-2, with D perhaps TRBD1 (5 bases). The CDR3 is made up of 12 amino acids. V dropped 4 bases and J dropped 4 bases, with 7 bases sitting between them. CDR1 is ENHRY and CDR2 is SYGVKD in the germline V gene. The CDR3 DNA sequence: TGTGCCATCAGTGTGGGGGGCTATGGCTACACCTTC. It yields the protein CAISVGGYGYTF.

The chain employs TRBV30 and TRBJ1-1; D is uncertain. Trimming removed 2 bases at V and 1 base at J, with 11 bases between. The CDR3 sequence is 14 residues long. Germline lookup yields CDR1 GTSNPN and CDR2 SVGIG (reference sequence). The CDR3 bases are TGTGCCTGGAGTCCCCTCGGTGGGAACACTGAAGCTTTCTTT. Protein sequence: CAWSPLGGNTEAFF.

This chain connects TRBV7-9 to TRBJ1-5, with no clear D. Germline CDR1 SEHNR, CDR2 FQNEAQ (reference sequence). The V and J ends lost 4 bases and 11 bases respectively, with 12 bases between them. This CDR3 contains 12 residues. As DNA, the CDR3 is TGTGCCAGCAGCTCAACTCCGGGAACCCAGCATTTT. The encoded protein is CASSSTPGTQHF.

Note on this clone: The junction and the germline gene differ at one end; a read error may be behind it. The chain is built from TRBV27 and TRBJ1-4; maybe TRBD1 (5 bases). The germline V gene has CDR1 MNHEY and CDR2 SMNVEV (reference sequence). The length of the CDR3 is 16 residues. CDR3 sequence reads: CASRLRAGRTNEKLFF. In DNA form, the CDR3 reads TGTGCCAGCCGTTTGAGGGCGGGACGGACTAATGAAAAACTGTTTTTT.

The chain employs TRBV11-3 and TRBJ1-1; perhaps TRBD1 as D (5 bases). CDR1 is SGHNT, CDR2 YENEEA, per germline. Deletions cut 4 bases from V and 5 bases from J, with 17 bases between. The CDR3 spans 15 residues. The CDR3 spells CASSSQRGRATEAFF. The CDR3 nucleotides read TGTGCCAGCAGCTCCCAACGGGGGAGGGCTACTGAAGCTTTCTTT.

The gene calls are TRBV11-2 and TRBJ1-1; D is unclear. With 1 base removed from V and 5 bases from J, the gap between germline ends came to 11 bases. The CDR3 is 14 residues long. Germline lookup yields CDR1 SGHAT and CDR2 FQNNGV. This CDR3 is CASSLAVLYTEAFF. Written as DNA, the CDR3 is TGTGCCAGCAGCTTAGCCGTGTTATATACTGAAGCTTTCTTT.

This sequence joins TRBV28 and TRBJ2-3; 9 nucleotides align to TRBD2. Germline trimming cut 4 bases from V and 0 bases from J; bases unmatched to any gene: 11. CDR1 is MDHEN and CDR2 is SYDVKM in the germline V gene. The CDR3 contains 18 residues. The CDR3: CASSSRLAAVPSTDTQYF. The CDR3 nucleotides read TGTGCCAGCAGTTCCCGACTAGCGGCAGTCCCGAGCACAGATACGCAGTATTTT.

The gene calls are TRBV27 and TRBJ1-1; 8 bases are a match to TRBD1. This CDR3 contains 15 residues. Germline CDR1 and CDR2: MNHEY and SMNVEV (reference sequence). V lost 2 bases, J lost 4 bases, and 6 bases stayed unmatched. The CDR3 spells CASSLGQGGTTEAFF. The CDR3 DNA sequence: TGTGCCAGCAGTTTAGGACAGGGCGGAACCACTGAAGCTTTCTTT.

CDR3: CASSRPGTGGDTQYF. CDR3 coding DNA: TGTGCCAGCAGCCGCCCCGGGACAGGGGGAGATACGCAGTATTTT. The genes are TRBV6-6 and TRBJ2-3; 11 bases fit TRBD1. CDR1 and CDR2 from the germline V gene are MNHNY and SVGAGI (reference sequence). J was trimmed by 5 bases and V by 6 bases; bases with no gene match: 7. This CDR3 is 15 amino acids long.

Of note for this clone: Within the sample, other DNA sequences also encode this same CDR3. The V call is TRBV5-1, the J call TRBJ1-1; 7 positions match TRBD1. Germline V gene data show CDR1 as SGHRS and CDR2 as YFSETQ. The CDR3 sequence is 14 residues long. V gave up 3 bases and J gave up 1 base; unmatched junction bases: 3. DNA for the CDR3: TGCGCCAGCAGCTCGCAGGGGGGGAACACTGAAGCTTTCTTT. Its translation: CASSSQGGNTEAFF.

The chain links TRBV6-5 to TRBJ1-2, with 8 nucleotides matching TRBD1. Germline V lookup: CDR1 MNHEY, CDR2 SVGAGI. This CDR3 has 15 amino acids. The V and J ends lost 1 base and 4 bases, in that order; junction bases with no gene match: 5. The CDR3 here is CASSYLRQGTYGYTF. The DNA of the CDR3 is TGTGCCAGCAGTTACTTGAGACAGGGGACCTATGGCTACACCTTC.

The chain recombines TRBV9 with TRBJ2-5; 9 bases line up with TRBD2. The J call could be wrong; TRBJ2-7 is a better fit for the DNA end. The germline gives CDR1 SGDLS, CDR2 YYNGEE. This CDR3 contains 13 residues. CDR3 loop: CASNRTSENEQYF. As DNA, the CDR3 is TGTGCCAGCAACCGGACTAGCGAAAACGAGCAGTACTTC.

The CDR3 sequence is CASSLGTADTQYF. Here the CDR3 DNA reads TGTGCCAGCTCACTAGGAACAGCAGATACGCAGTATTTT. The V call is TRBV18, the J call TRBJ2-3; D is uncertain. The CDR3 has 13 amino acids. Looked up from germline, CDR1 is KGHSH and CDR2 is LQKENI. Trimming took 4 bases from V and 4 from J, leaving 9 bases between them.

V gene TRBV10-3 combines with J gene TRBJ2-1; 16 bases align to TRBD2. The CDR3 has 16 amino acids. V shed 6 bases and J 7 bases; nucleotides not matched to a gene: 6. The germline V gene has CDR1 ENHRY and CDR2 SYGVKD. In DNA, the CDR3 is TGTGCCATCAGCGGGACTAGCGGGAGGGCCGGGAATGAGCAGTTCTTC. It translates to CAISGTSGRAGNEQFF.

V gene TRBV27 combines with J gene TRBJ1-2; 8 positions agree with TRBD1. Germline V gene sequence: CDR1 MNHEY, CDR2 SMNVEV (reference sequence). This CDR3 region has 15 residues. The V gene end was trimmed by 5 bases and the J gene end by 3 bases; junction bases not matched to a gene: 8. The CDR3 here is CASSPQQGDHYGYTF. The CDR3 region has the DNA TGTGCCAGCAGTCCCCAACAGGGGGATCACTATGGCTACACCTTC.

The chain couples TRBV14 to TRBJ2-1, with 7 bases lining up with TRBD1. Per germline, CDR1 SGHDN and CDR2 FVKESK. The CDR3 has 15 residues. V shed 3 bases, J shed 3 bases, and the junction held 5 bases outside the gene matches. The CDR3 DNA follows: TGTGCCAGCAGCCAGGGCCAGGGGGTCTACAATGAGCAGTTCTTC. Protein sequence: CASSQGQGVYNEQFF.

CDR3 sequence: CASRRTGEGKLFF. CDR3 coding DNA: TGTGCCAGCAGACGGACAGGGGAGGGAAAACTGTTTTTT. The chain combines TRBV6-5 with TRBJ1-4; 9 bases map to TRBD1. The V gene's germline CDR1 is MNHEY and CDR2 SVGAGI. The ends lost 6 bases at V and 10 bases at J; junction bases unmatched: 6. The CDR3 is made up of 13 amino acids.

The chain uses TRBV9 and TRBJ1-5; 7 nucleotides align to TRBD1. Germline V lookup: CDR1 SGDLS, CDR2 YYNGEE. V trimming: 0 bases; J trimming: 6 bases; junction bases outside the gene matches: 3. This CDR3 region has 14 residues. CDR3 coding DNA: TGTGCCAGCAGCGTAGAGGAGGGGGCTCAGCCCCAGCATTTT. Protein: CASSVEEGAQPQHF. The full variable domain, its missing parts supplied by reference TRBV9 and TRBJ1-5, is DSGVTQTPKHLITATGQRVTLRCSPRSGDLSVYWYQQSLDQGLQFLIQYYNGEERAKGNILERFSAQQFPDLHSELNLSSLELGDSALYFCASSVEEGAQPQHFGDGTRLSIL.

The V gene is TRBV4-1, the J gene TRBJ1-6, with a tentative D call TRBD1 (6 bases). V was pared by 2 bases and J by 6 bases, with 14 bases between. CDR3 length: 16 residues. Germline-derived CDR1 and CDR2 are MGHRA and YSYEKL. CDR3 in amino acids: CASSQTGSLANSPLHF. CDR3 bases: TGCGCCAGCAGCCAAACAGGGAGCCTAGCTAATTCACCCCTCCACTTT.